This entry features one T cell receptor (beta chain) sequence. Its target is not known. J gave up 0 bases and V 3 bases, and 5 bases lay outside the gene matches. Germline V gene data show CDR1 as KGHDR and CDR2 as SFDVKD. There are 17 residues in the CDR3. This sample was included in a study of T-cell memory formation after mild COVID-19. Broader study findings: Clones that got smaller from day 15 to 85 had even CD4/CD8, while clones growing later tipped toward CD4+.

Employing constant-segment primers, 5'RACE generated TCR alpha and TCR beta cDNA libraries bearing sample barcodes and UMIs. In TCRdb, the 5' RACE reads were re-called with MiXCR into one record per CDR3 protein. The sample includes a few hundred thousand distinct CDR3 sequences, about 20% seen only once; the top ten take around 9.2%. Material for sequencing was PBMCs or a T cell subset sorted from them (not recorded which). This chain connects TRBV24-1 to TRBJ2-1; TRBD2 matches at 9 bases. The TCR comes from an adult woman who had mild COVID-19 (a few samples of this study predate the infection). Cell type and time point are not known. In DNA, the CDR3 is TGTGCCACCAGTGATCCGGCGGGGGGGAGCTCCTACAATGAGCAGTTCTTC. Translation: CATSDPAGGSSYNEQFF.